Below are 18 T cell receptor beta chains sequenced from a single sample in a study of cytomegalovirus exposure and HLA in healthy donors. The study ran its PCR with 60 Vbeta and 13 Jbeta primers. Clones were read by immunoSEQ multiplex PCR, and TCRdb kept only the in-frame ones, dropping some. The data contain nearly 200,000 clones, 70% to 85% of them singletons. The source material was PBMCs. Every receptor here comes from a boy aged 2 to 10 in good health and CMV-seronegative.

Details on this clone: Other nucleotide sequences in the sample specify the same CDR3. The rearrangement links TRBV6-6 to TRBJ1-1; perhaps TRBD1 as D (5 bases). The CDR3 length is 13 residues. The germline V gene has CDR1 MNHNY and CDR2 SVGAGI (reference sequence). With 8 bases removed from V and 1 base from J, the gap between germline ends came to 11 bases. In DNA form, the CDR3 reads TGTGCCAGCTCTTCGCAGGGGAACACTGAAGCTTTCTTT. Translating gives CASSSQGNTEAFF.

The sample holds a few counts of this clone. This rearrangement joins TRBV11-2 to TRBJ1-5; 7 bases are a match to TRBD1. The CDR3 runs 13 residues. V was pared by 5 bases and J by 7 bases, with 5 bases of the junction left unmatched. Germline CDR1 and CDR2: SGHAT and FQNNGV. The CDR3: CASSLQGRQPQHF. The DNA for the CDR3 is TGTGCCAGCAGCCTACAGGGGAGACAGCCCCAGCATTTT.

The chain uses TRBV5-8 and TRBJ2-7; a possible D gene is TRBD1 (5 bases). The CDR3 length is 13 residues. Germline lookup yields CDR1 SGHTS and CDR2 YDEGEE. The V end lost 0 bases, the J end lost 3 bases, and 7 bases lay between the germline ends. In nucleotides, the CDR3 is TGTGCCAGCAGCTTGGCAGGGTACTACGAGCAGTACTTC. This encodes CASSLAGYYEQYF.

This clone was found once. The chain joins TRBV5-4 to TRBJ1-1; a possible D gene is TRBD1 (6 bases). Trimming cost V 7 bases and J 0 bases, with 10 bases left between them. The CDR3 spans 13 residues. Germline V gene data show CDR1 as SGHNT and CDR2 as YYREEE (reference sequence). CDR3 region: CASRTDLNTEAFF. As DNA, the CDR3 is TGTGCCAGCCGGACAGACTTGAACACTGAAGCTTTCTTT.

The CDR3 DNA sequence: TGTGCCAGCAGCTTAGGTGTCGCGACAGGCATCTGGAATGAGCAGTTCTTC. Protein product: CASSLGVATGIWNEQFF. V gene TRBV7-8 combines with J gene TRBJ2-1, with TRBD1 as a possible D gene (6 bases). Looked up from germline, CDR1 is SGHVS and CDR2 is FQNEAQ. V was shortened by 1 base and J by 7 bases, with 20 bases between the two germline ends. This CDR3 spans 17 amino acids.

The V call is TRBV18, the J call TRBJ1-3; the D is unclear. The V gene lost 3 bases and the J gene lost 5 bases, with 11 bases spanning the gap. The length of the CDR3 is 14 residues. Germline V gene data show CDR1 as KGHSH and CDR2 as LQKENI. CDR3 bases: TGTGCCAGCTCACCTCCCCAGTCCCGAAACACCATATATTTT. This codes for CASSPPQSRNTIYF.

V is TRBV7-3 and J is TRBJ2-7, with D possibly TRBD1 on 5 matching bases. The CDR3 spans 16 residues. The V gene's germline CDR1 is SGHTA and CDR2 FQGTGA. Trimming cost V 3 bases and J 2 bases, with 17 bases left between them. CDR3 region: CASSLTQDIDPYEQYF. CDR3 nucleotide sequence: TGTGCCAGCAGCTTGACTCAGGACATAGACCCCTACGAGCAGTACTTC.

This chain links TRBV6-6 with TRBJ2-2; D perhaps matches TRBD1 (6 bases). Germline V gene sequence: CDR1 MNHNY, CDR2 SVGAGI (reference sequence). This CDR3 has 15 residues. V was cut by 0 bases and J by 1 base, with 6 bases left in between. The DNA of the CDR3 is TGTGCCAGCAGTTACTCAGGGGGGAACACCGGGGAGCTGTTTTTT. Encoded protein: CASSYSGGNTGELFF.

The genes are TRBV6-5 and TRBJ1-5; 10 bases are a match to TRBD1. V was clipped by 4 bases and J by 3 bases; unmatched bases: 6. Germline V gene lookup returns CDR1 MNHEY and CDR2 SVGAGI. This CDR3 is built from 16 residues. CDR3 DNA sequence: TGTGCCAGCAGTTCCCGAGACAGGGGGCCCAATCAGCCCCAGCATTTT. Protein product: CASSSRDRGPNQPQHF.

The chain uses TRBV12-5 and TRBJ2-3, with 12 positions matching TRBD2. Germline-derived CDR1 and CDR2 are LGHNT and FRNRAP. Unmatched junction bases numbered 10, after V lost 5 bases and J lost 4 bases. The CDR3 has 17 residues. DNA of the CDR3: TGTGCTAGTGGTCCGTGGCCTACTAGCGGGGGGTCAGATACGCAGTATTTT. Amino acid sequence: CASGPWPTSGGSDTQYF.

V is TRBV9 and J is TRBJ2-1, with D possibly being TRBD2 (6 bases). This CDR3 comprises 18 residues. The V end lost 1 base, the J end lost 7 bases, and 24 bases lay between the germline ends. Germline V lookup: CDR1 SGDLS, CDR2 YYNGEE. CDR3 bases: TGTGCCAGCAGCGTATCGACCGGACTGGGGGGTCCGGGGAATGAGCAGTTCTTC. Protein: CASSVSTGLGGPGNEQFF.

The gene calls are TRBV11-1 and TRBJ2-7, with TRBD1 as a possible D gene (6 bases). Germline-derived CDR1 and CDR2 are SGHAT and FQDESV (reference sequence). There are 14 residues in the CDR3. Trimming shortened V by 4 bases and J by 3 bases, and 13 bases separated the two germline ends. CDR3 sequence reads: CASSSKGQRYEQYF. CDR3 coding DNA: TGTGCCAGCAGCTCCAAAGGACAGCGCTACGAGCAGTACTTC.

This chain connects TRBV13 to TRBJ2-1, with 7 positions matching TRBD1. This CDR3 is 13 amino acids long. Germline V lookup: CDR1 PRHDT, CDR2 FYEKMQ (reference sequence). The V and J ends lost 3 bases and 10 bases, in that order; junction bases with no gene match: 6. The CDR3 DNA sequence: TGTGCCAGCAGCTTCAAGGACAGGCACGAGCAGTTCTTC. Translated, it gives CASSFKDRHEQFF.

This clone is a singleton in its sample. The rearrangement joins TRBV5-1 to TRBJ2-2; 10 bases align to TRBD2. The trim removed 4 bases at V and 3 bases at J, leaving 18 bases unmatched. This CDR3 is 20 amino acids long. CDR1 is SGHRS, CDR2 YFSETQ, per germline. This chain's CDR3 is CASSPWRLAGGPLDTGELFF. In DNA form, the CDR3 reads TGCGCCAGCAGCCCTTGGAGGTTAGCGGGGGGACCTTTGGACACCGGGGAGCTGTTTTTT. Together with reference TRBV5-1 and TRBJ2-2, the CDR3 gives the full variable domain: KAGVTQTPRYLIKTRGQQVTLSCSPISGHRSVSWYQQTPGQGLQFLFEYFSETQRNKGNFPGRFSGRQFSNSRSEMNVSTLELGDSALYLCASSPWRLAGGPLDTGELFFGEGSRLTVL.

The chain couples TRBV6-5 to TRBJ1-1; 7 nucleotides align to TRBD1. V lost 1 base and J lost 3; bases outside the gene matches: 2. The germline V gene encodes CDR1 MNHEY and CDR2 SVGAGI. The CDR3 loop spans 14 amino acids. CDR3 protein: CASSYFQGDTEAFF. The CDR3 nucleotides read TGTGCCAGCAGTTACTTCCAGGGGGACACTGAAGCTTTCTTT.

The chain couples TRBV15 to TRBJ1-3; D unclear. CDR3 length: 16 amino acids. The germline CDR1 and CDR2 sequences are LNHNV and YYDKDF (reference sequence). Trimming took 0 bases from V and 0 from J, leaving 9 bases between them. The CDR3, as DNA: TGTGCCACCAGCAGAGACGGGATCTACTCTGGAAACACCATATATTTT. Protein product: CATSRDGIYSGNTIYF. The full variable domain, with the rest looked up from reference TRBV15 and TRBJ1-3, is DAMVIQNPRYQVTQFGKPVTLSCSQTLNHNVMYWYQQKSSQAPKLLFHYYDKDFNNEADTPDNFQSRRPNTSFCFLDIRSPGLGDTAMYLCATSRDGIYSGNTIYFGEGSWLTVV.

This clone has more than one count but fewer than ten. The rearrangement links TRBV6-5 to TRBJ2-5; TRBD2 matches 7 bases. The ends lost 5 bases at V and 5 bases at J; junction bases unmatched: 11. This CDR3 is 15 amino acids long. The germline gives CDR1 MNHEY, CDR2 SVGAGI. This CDR3 is CASSHRTRVRETQYF. The CDR3 DNA is TGTGCCAGCAGTCACCGGACTAGGGTGAGGGAGACCCAGTACTTC.

This chain connects TRBV7-2 to TRBJ2-7, with D maybe TRBD1 (6 bases). This CDR3 is built from 14 residues. Trimming removed 5 bases at V and 4 bases at J, with 15 bases between. CDR1 and CDR2 from the germline V gene are SGHTA and FQGNSA. CDR3 nucleotide sequence: TGTGCCAGCAGCCCCCGGCAGGGGTCTTACGAGCAGTACTTC. Translating gives CASSPRQGSYEQYF.